Included here is one TCR beta chain sequence, with context. As yet, its antigen is unknown. The sample originates from a study of T cells in Graves' hyperthyroidism and ophthalmopathy. The overall study: Peripheral blood was obtained at initial diagnosis, preceding any treatment. Study-wide points: The model anticipated ophthalmopathy a median about six months pre-onset.

The patients, who ranged from 18 to 65 in age, presented with newly diagnosed hyperthyroidism lasting under 2 months. The length of the CDR3 is 21 residues. Between the trimmed V and J ends, which lost 6 bases and 2 bases, there was a span of 32 bases. Germline lookup yields CDR1 SGHTA and CDR2 FQGNSA. Authors of the study amplified TCR beta CDR3 regions from RNA transcripts. The primer set for the first-round RT-PCR of the TCR CDR3 was HTBI. TCRdb re-analysed the multiplex PCR reads in MiXCR, keeping a single row per CDR3 protein. The sample holds 270,000 or so distinct CDR3 sequences, approximately 14% seen once.

The chain carries TRBV7-2 and TRBJ1-3, with D possibly matching TRBD1 (6 bases). Sample: blood. The sequence derives from a woman aged 50 to 60 with Graves' hyperthyroidism that later progressed to Graves' ophthalmopathy. The CDR3 DNA follows: TGTGCCAGCAGGACTTTGGGAGGTTCATGGGTCGAACAGGGACCTGGAAACACCATATATTTT. Translating gives CASRTLGGSWVEQGPGNTIYF.